This TCR beta chain was recovered during a study of shared clonotypes between healthy human individuals (dated by TCRdb to the early 2020s). At the level of the whole study: A few men and a couple of women, aged 18 to 49 years, made up the cohort. For each donor, CD4 naive and CD4 memory were each given three plates, CD8 naive was given two plates, and CD8 memory was given one plate. To estimate repertoire size and how much clonotypes are shared between individuals, the study performed deep sequencing of blood TCR repertoires from a handful of healthy adults. Libraries were prepared and TCR repertoires were sequenced by different laboratories using diverse techniques, in order to increase sequencing depth and limit assay-specific biases. Between about 0.9 and 8.9 billion PBMCs per donor were obtained by leukapheresis.

Including cysteine and phenylalanine, the CDR3 has 16 amino acids. Of the read, only the CDR3 DNA is kept; its 48 bases are in frame from base 1. Trimming takes 8 bases off V and 0 bases off J; junction bases not matched to a gene: 12. According to the germline V gene, CDR1 reads SGHDT and CDR2 reads YYEEEE. Using the deep immunoSEQ assay, multiplex PCR amplified TCR CDR3 regions from genomic DNA. For each cell subset, the extracted genomic DNA was distributed evenly across all wells of several immunoSEQ 96-well plates, and each plate served as one replicate. For sorted subsets, around 0.2 ug of genomic DNA, equivalent to 30,000 or so T cell genomes, went into each replicate PCR. Purified libraries were measured with a Qubit 3.0 fluorometer, size-checked on a Bioanalyzer 2100, and measured again with the KAPA Library Quantification kit. Each immunoSEQ 96-well plate was sequenced on its own single-read 150-cycle Illumina NextSeq 550 flow cell. The source study handled its data this way. Because the immunoSEQ output included only junctional sequences and no quality scores, the filtering could not be the same as the filtering used for full-length reads. Sequences were annotated with PyIR, a Python wrapper for IgBLAST v1.9, using IMGT germline references to assign V/J genes and CDR3. Reads were filtered out if the reads had weak V/J assignments (E-value above 1e-6), no CDR3, stop codons, out-of-frame junctions, or ambiguous translated residues. V3J clonotypes were defined by identical inferred V gene, J gene, and CDR3 amino acid sequence. Percentage overlap between repertoires was computed as shared unique clonotypes divided by the size of the smaller repertoire. Repertoire richness was assessed with RTK rarefaction, the Chao1 estimator, and Recon v2.1 estimates of unobserved clonotypes. Generation probabilities for all TCRbeta clonotypes obtained by the gDNA method from a handful of donors were computed using OLGA. Held by TCRdb, this immuneACCESS table contains in-frame sequences only and omits some clones. Under half of the omission traces to an unresolved V gene where checked; the cause of the rest is unknown. For V, J and clone size, that table is used; D and trimming come from the DNA. For this sample there are approximately 1,500,000 clones; roughly 96% appear just once. The ten largest clones take up roughly 1.2% of the sample.

Points on this clone: Its antigen has not been determined. Per-nucleotide qualities are absent, and no much larger clonotype sits a single base away.

What the work shows at the level of the full study, not this receptor alone: Compared with non-shared clonotypes, the clonotypes found in all four sorted-subset donors had higher generation probabilities. The small number of donors limited the genetic and exposure-history diversity represented. Only blood was sampled, and tissue TCR repertoires likely differ from those in blood. Pairwise subsampling indicated that sequencing depth was expected to affect the degree of clonotype sharing among donors. Estimated clonotype richness was generally larger for naive than for memory subsets. When a few donors were compared, the shared fraction of clonotypes was 5% to 6.5% for naive CD4, 3% to 4% for naive CD8, roughly 2.5% for memory CD4, and about 0.36% for memory CD8. Rarefaction of sorted-subset datasets indicated incomplete sequencing despite the large sequencing depth.

Donors were healthy HIV-negative adults with no recently reported acute infections or vaccinations. Only Caucasian adults living in Nashville, Tennessee, USA were represented among the donors. CD4+ T cells were enriched by magnetic negative selection, after which naive cells were positively selected on CD45RA and the negative fraction was taken as the memory subset. Blood was collected by leukapheresis, and PBMCs were isolated by Ficoll-Histopaque density gradient centrifugation and then cryopreserved in liquid nitrogen vapor phase. Analytical flow cytometry was used to check the purity and quantity of each magnetically sorted T cell population. Genomic DNA was isolated from each sorted fraction and quantified by UV absorbance on a Nanodrop 2000c.

Recombination joined TRBV5-6 with TRBJ2-7, with 9 central nucleotides matching TRBD2. The clonotype originates from a man aged 25 to 45 in good health. The sequenced material came from naive CD4+ T cells sorted from blood. The cell subset or site tag for this specimen amounts to: CD45RA+ positively selected. The CDR3 region: CASKRLADRSSYEQYF. The DNA sequence reads TGTGCCAGTAAAAGACTAGCGGACCGCAGCTCCTACGAGCAGTACTTC.